The rows below give T cell receptor beta chains drawn from one sample of a study of post-analysis software for immune sequencing data. MiXCR was run by TCRdb on the PCR reads, yielding one entry per CDR3 protein. Of about 500,000 distinct CDR3 sequences listed, under 55% are singletons. Specimen: blood. These receptors all stem from a girl between 5 and 17 years old with multiple sclerosis. CDR3s include the opening cysteine and the closing phenylalanine or tryptophan. A D gene is named only where the DNA matches it firmly. The listing skips clone size in some rows; elsewhere it reads once, few, many or a size class.

TRBV4-2	TRBJ2-1	few	TRBD2	CASSQAGLAVVGEQFF	TGTGCCAGCAGCCAAGCGGGGCTAGCGGTGGTGGGTGAGCAGTTCTTC
TRBV13	TRBJ2-7	few	.	CASSLDARSYEQYF	TGTGCCAGCAGCTTAGACGCCCGCTCCTACGAGCAGTACTTC
TRBV4-2	TRBJ2-7	few	.	CASSQVGASYEQYF	TGTGCCAGCAGCCAAGTGGGGGCCTCCTACGAGCAGTACTTC
TRBV29-1	TRBJ2-7	.	TRBD1	CSVERRDRGIYEQYF	TGCAGCGTTGAGAGGCGGGACAGGGGTATCTACGAGCAGTACTTC
TRBV28	TRBJ1-4	.	TRBD1	CASSLGDSDEKLFF	TGTGCCAGCAGCCTCGGGGACAGCGATGAAAAACTGTTTTTT
TRBV10-2	TRBJ2-7	few	.	CASSSVLSYEQYF	TGCGCCAGCTCTAGCGTATTGTCCTACGAGCAGTACTTC
TRBV20-1	TRBJ2-1	few	TRBD2	CSAIRTSGAGGDEQFF	TGCAGTGCTATTCGGACTAGCGGAGCCGGAGGCGATGAGCAGTTCTTC
TRBV12-3/TRBV12-4	TRBJ2-7	.	TRBD2	CASSLGTSGRAREQYF	TGTGCCAGCAGTCTCGGGACTAGCGGGAGGGCGAGGGAGCAGTACTTC
TRBV10-3	TRBJ2-3	.	.	CAISENPSSKGRTQYF	TGTGCCATCAGTGAGAACCCCTCCTCTAAGGGGCGGACGCAGTATTTT
TRBV5-1	TRBJ1-1	.	TRBD1	CASSPSPAGTGGVQAFF	TGCGCCAGCAGCCCCTCACCGGCCGGGACAGGGGGCGTGCAAGCTTTCTTT
TRBV5-1	TRBJ1-2	few	TRBD1	CASSFQTGSYGYTF	TGCGCCAGCAGCTTCCAGACAGGGTCGTATGGCTACACCTTC
TRBV11-2	TRBJ1-2	.	.	CASSSQGRGYTF	TGTGCCAGCAGCTCGCAGGGGAGAGGCTACACCTTC
TRBV6-6	TRBJ2-3	.	TRBD2	CASRRRAGEGGTDTQYF	TGTGCCAGCAGACGGAGAGCGGGAGAAGGTGGGACAGATACGCAGTATTTT
TRBV15	TRBJ2-7	few	TRBD2	CATSREKGTSGVAYEQYF	TGTGCCACCAGCAGAGAAAAGGGGACTAGCGGGGTAGCCTACGAGCAGTACTTC
TRBV7-2	TRBJ2-7	.	TRBD2	CASSLVAGASGRPTYEQYF	TGTGCCAGCAGCTTAGTGGCCGGGGCTAGCGGGAGGCCAACCTACGAGCAGTACTTC
TRBV7-3	TRBJ2-7	.	.	CASSREVRQYF	TGTGCCAGCAGCAGAGAGGTACGGCAGTACTTC
TRBV5-1	TRBJ2-7	few	.	CASRDFAYEQYF	TGCGCCAGCCGGGACTTTGCCTACGAGCAGTACTTC
TRBV7-2	TRBJ2-1	.	.	CASSPLYRPRNGQFF	TGTGCCAGCAGCCCCCTTTATCGGCCGCGCAATGGGCAGTTCTTC
TRBV20-1	TRBJ2-1	few	.	CSASFATVGRGPFF	TGCAGTGCTAGCTTCGCGACAGTTGGACGCGGTCCGTTCTTC
TRBV20-1	TRBJ2-2	.	TRBD2	CSARYGGSNTGELFF	TGCAGTGCTAGATACGGCGGGAGTAACACCGGGGAGCTGTTTTTT
TRBV7-3	TRBJ1-1	.	.	CASSLNPGFEAFF	TGTGCCAGCAGCTTAAACCCAGGGTTTGAAGCTTTCTTT
TRBV4-3	TRBJ2-3	few	.	CASSQDRGVSDTQYF	TGCGCCAGCAGCCAAGATAGGGGAGTCTCAGATACGCAGTATTTT
TRBV4-3	TRBJ2-7	.	TRBD2	CASSQEWDSGSTYEQYF	TGCGCCAGCAGCCAAGAGTGGGATAGCGGGAGTACCTACGAGCAGTACTTC
TRBV5-6	TRBJ2-5	.	.	CASSLPHIQGTQYF	TGTGCCAGCAGCTTGCCTCACATTCAAGGGACCCAGTACTTC
TRBV24-1	TRBJ2-3	.	.	CATSDFRSRGSTDTQYF	TGTGCCACCAGTGATTTTAGGTCGAGGGGAAGTACAGATACGCAGTATTTT
TRBV7-8	TRBJ2-1	.	.	CASSLSENEQFF	TGTGCCAGCAGCTTGAGTGAAAATGAGCAGTTCTTC
TRBV12-3/TRBV12-4	TRBJ2-7	few	.	CASSLAGPLAGEQYF	TGTGCCAGCAGTTTAGCTGGACCGCTTGCGGGCGAGCAGTACTTC
TRBV28	TRBJ2-1	few	TRBD1	CASSLRGLRDNYNEQFF	TGTGCCAGCAGTCTCAGGGGGTTAAGGGACAATTACAATGAGCAGTTCTTC
TRBV20-1	TRBJ1-6	few	.	CSATRTVNSPLHF	TGCAGTGCTACAAGGACAGTTAATTCACCCCTCCACTTT
TRBV12-3/TRBV12-4	TRBJ2-5	few	.	CTSSLNPSQETQYF	TGTACCAGCAGTTTAAATCCCTCCCAAGAGACCCAGTACTTC
TRBV7-3	TRBJ1-1	.	.	CASSLFGTGYGTEAFF	TGTGCCAGCAGCTTATTTGGAACAGGGTATGGAACTGAAGCTTTCTTT
TRBV9	TRBJ2-2	.	TRBD2	CASSGSGSGLFF	TGTGCCAGCAGTGGGAGCGGGAGTGGGCTGTTTTTT
TRBV4-2	TRBJ2-1	few	TRBD2	CASSPGGTSINEQFF	TGTGCCAGCAGCCCCGGGGGGACTAGCATAAATGAGCAGTTCTTC
TRBV11-2	TRBJ2-7	few	TRBD1	CASNKPGQGVYEQYF	TGTGCCAGCAACAAACCCGGACAGGGGGTTTACGAGCAGTACTTC